Presented here are 19 T cell receptor beta chains from one specimen sequenced in a study of T cell responses to AZD1222 COVID-19 vaccine. The method was immunoSEQ multiplex PCR; TCRdb's version includes in-frame clones alone and lacks a portion of them. In the table there are around 150,000 clones, approximately 90% of which are singletons. The specimen was peripheral blood, collected 28 days after the second AZD1222 dose. The receptors here all came from an adult who received the AZD1222 COVID-19 vaccine.

The chain has TRBV7-2 and TRBJ2-7; D unclear. The V gene lost 1 base and the J gene lost 2 bases, with 15 bases spanning the gap. Germline CDR1 is SGHTA and CDR2 is FQGNSA. The CDR3 sequence is 16 residues long. The CDR3 nucleotides read TGTGCCAGCAGCTTAGAATTTACGGCAGCTACCTACGAGCAGTACTTC. Its translation: CASSLEFTAATYEQYF.

The chain uses TRBV2 and TRBJ1-4, with 11 bases identical to TRBD1. V lost 4 bases to trimming and J lost 8 bases; unmatched junction nucleotides: 3. Germline lookup yields CDR1 SNHLY and CDR2 FYNNEI. The CDR3 is 14 residues long. This CDR3 reads CASSADRGREKLFF. As DNA, the CDR3 is TGTGCCAGCAGTGCGGACAGGGGGCGAGAAAAACTGTTTTTT.

The chain uses TRBV7-2 and TRBJ1-1; D unclear. V gave up 3 bases and J gave up 5 bases, with 13 bases separating them. This CDR3 is 14 amino acids long. Germline assignment: CDR1 SGHTA and CDR2 FQGNSA. CDR3 sequence (DNA): TGTGCCAGCAGCTTTAGGCGGGCGGGGACTGAAGCTTTCTTT. It encodes CASSFRRAGTEAFF.

This clone occurred a few times. J is TRBJ1-2 and V is TRBV15; D is perhaps TRBD1 (5 bases). V was trimmed by 5 bases and J by 2 bases, leaving 12 bases between them. Germline CDR1 and CDR2: LNHNV and YYDKDF (reference sequence). The CDR3 loop spans 14 amino acids. In DNA, the CDR3 is TGTGCCACCAGCGTGAGCAGGGCGAACTATGGCTACACCTTC. This encodes CATSVSRANYGYTF.

This chain connects TRBV19 to TRBJ1-5, with D unresolved. Germline V CDR1 and CDR2: LNHDA, SQIVND (reference sequence). Trimming shortened V by 3 bases and J by 3 bases, and 9 bases separated the two germline ends. There are 14 residues in the CDR3. The CDR3 protein is CASSILQDNQPQHF. For the CDR3, the DNA is TGTGCCAGTAGTATCTTACAAGACAATCAGCCCCAGCATTTT.

The rearrangement joins TRBV18 to TRBJ1-3; 7 nucleotides match TRBD1. Germline assignment: CDR1 KGHSH and CDR2 LQKENI. The CDR3 is 17 residues long. Trimming took 1 base from V and 0 from J; bases not matched to a gene: 6. CDR3 protein: CASSPQTGYDSGNTIYF. DNA of the CDR3: TGTGCCAGCTCACCACAGACAGGGTACGACTCTGGAAACACCATATATTTT. Filled out from reference TRBV18 and TRBJ1-3, the complete variable domain reads NAGVMQNPRHLVRRRGQEARLRCSPMKGHSHVYWYRQLPEEGLKFMVYLQKENIIDESGMPKERFSAEFPKEGPSILRIQQVVRGDSAAYFCASSPQTGYDSGNTIYFGEGSWLTVV.

The chain uses TRBV9 and TRBJ2-1; 7 bases map to TRBD2. This CDR3 comprises 15 residues. Germline V gene sequence: CDR1 SGDLS, CDR2 YYNGEE. V lost 2 bases to trimming and J lost 4 bases; unmatched junction nucleotides: 6. The CDR3 sequence: CASSVGLAEYNEQFF. CDR3 bases: TGTGCCAGCAGCGTTGGGCTAGCGGAGTACAATGAGCAGTTCTTC. Using reference TRBV9 and TRBJ2-1 for the parts outside the CDR3, the full variable domain is DSGVTQTPKHLITATGQRVTLRCSPRSGDLSVYWYQQSLDQGLQFLIQYYNGEERAKGNILERFSAQQFPDLHSELNLSSLELGDSALYFCASSVGLAEYNEQFFGPGTRLTVL.

This chain connects TRBV3-1 (or the pseudogene TRBV3-2) to TRBJ2-3; TRBD2 aligns across 14 bases. This CDR3 has 19 residues. Trimming at V came to 2 bases and at J to 4 bases, leaving 11 bases not matched to a gene. Germline values: CDR1 LGHDT, CDR2 YNNKEL (reference sequence). The CDR3 loop is CASSQLGLAGAEGPDTQYF. CDR3 DNA sequence: TGTGCCAGCAGCCAACTGGGACTAGCGGGAGCCGAGGGGCCAGATACGCAGTATTTT.

This chain uses TRBV11-2 with TRBJ2-3; D gene uncertain. Per the germline V gene, CDR1 is SGHAT and CDR2 is FQNNGV. CDR3 length equals 13 residues. V was clipped by 1 base and J by 6 bases, with 8 bases between them. The CDR3 DNA reads TGTGCCAGCAGCTTAGTTCGGTCCGATACGCAGTATTTT. Translation gives CASSLVRSDTQYF.

This CDR3 reads CASSKAYRQLYGYTF. The CDR3 region has the DNA TGTGCCAGCAGCAAAGCCTACAGGCAACTCTATGGCTACACCTTC. The chain links TRBV21-1 to TRBJ1-2; no check of the table's D call, TRBD1, against the DNA was made. TRBV21-1 is a known pseudogene. The CDR3 is made up of 15 amino acids.

The table lists this clone with a count of one. The chain employs TRBV14 and TRBJ1-1, with no clear D. The CDR3 covers 13 residues. The V end was cut by 4 bases, the J end by 0 bases, with 6 bases between. CDR1 and CDR2 from the germline V gene are SGHDN and FVKESK. CDR3: CASSRTVNTEAFF. CDR3 DNA sequence: TGTGCCAGCAGCCGAACAGTGAACACTGAAGCTTTCTTT. The full variable domain, its missing parts supplied by reference TRBV14 and TRBJ1-1, is EAGVTQFPSHSVIEKGQTVTLRCDPISGHDNLYWYRRVMGKEIKFLLHFVKESKQDESGMPNNRFLAERTGGTYSTLKVQPAELEDSGVYFCASSRTVNTEAFFGQGTRLTVV.

The chain employs TRBV6-5 and TRBJ1-2; D gene unclear. The CDR3 sequence is 13 residues long. The V end was cut by 4 bases, the J end by 1 base, with 7 bases between. The germline CDR1 and CDR2 sequences are MNHEY and SVGAGI. The CDR3 nucleotides read TGTGCCAGCAGTTCGACAAATAACTATGGCTACACCTTC. Amino acids: CASSSTNNYGYTF.

This chain links TRBV7-3 with TRBJ2-2; D could derive from TRBD1 or TRBD2 (6 bases each). V lost 6 bases to trimming and J lost 4 bases, with 27 bases between them. CDR3 length: 19 residues. CDR1 is SGHTA and CDR2 is FQGTGA in the germline V gene. The CDR3 nucleotides read TGTGCCAGCAGTTCCGGAGGGGGGTCTGAATTTCTTTCCACCGGGGAGCTGTTTTTT. Translating it yields CASSSGGGSEFLSTGELFF. Using reference TRBV7-3 and TRBJ2-2 for the parts outside the CDR3, the full variable domain is GAGVSQTPSNKVTEKGKYVELRCDPISGHTALYWYRQSLGQGPEFLIYFQGTGAADDSGLPNDRFFAVRPEGSVSTLKIQRTERGDSAVYLCASSSGGGSEFLSTGELFFGEGSRLTVL.

The chain uses TRBV28 and TRBJ2-3, with 11 bases that match TRBD2. Trimming at V came to 6 bases and at J to 3 bases, leaving 8 bases not matched to a gene. CDR1 is MDHEN and CDR2 is SYDVKM in the germline V gene. The CDR3 has 16 residues. The CDR3 sequence: CASSLTSGVRTDTQYF. The CDR3 DNA reads as TGTGCCAGCAGCTTGACTAGCGGGGTAAGGACAGATACGCAGTATTTT.

This clone was detected once. The chain is built from TRBV5-1 and TRBJ1-4; a weak D match, TRBD1 (5 bases). Germline V gene data show CDR1 as SGHRS and CDR2 as YFSETQ. Trimming stripped 0 bases from V and 6 bases from J, with 12 bases between. The CDR3 is 15 residues long. The chain's CDR3 is CASSLAPGNDEKLFF. In nucleotides, the CDR3 is TGCGCCAGCAGCTTGGCCCCAGGGAATGATGAAAAACTGTTTTTT.

The V gene is TRBV6-2 or TRBV6-3, the J gene TRBJ1-5; weak D call: TRBD1 (6 bases). The germline V gene encodes CDR1 MNHEY and CDR2 SVGEGT. The CDR3 runs to 16 residues. V was clipped by 4 bases and J by 1 base, with 14 bases between them. In nucleotides, the CDR3 is TGTGCCAGCAGTTCCCGGGGGCAGCGAAGCAATCAGCCCCAGCATTTT. Translation gives CASSSRGQRSNQPQHF.

The chain is built from TRBV18 and TRBJ2-4, with D tentatively TRBD1 or TRBD2 (5 bases each). The CDR3 is 13 amino acids. Germline CDR1 reads KGHSH; CDR2 reads LQKENI. Trimming removed 7 bases at V and 1 base at J, with 8 bases between. The CDR3 sequence: CASFREAKNIQYF. CDR3 DNA: TGTGCCAGCTTCAGGGAGGCCAAAAACATTCAGTACTTC.

J is TRBJ2-7 and V is TRBV3-1 (or the pseudogene TRBV3-2), with 7 nucleotides matching TRBD1. In germline, CDR1 is LGHDT, CDR2 YNNKEL (reference sequence). The V and J ends lost 1 base and 3 bases, in that order; junction bases with no gene match: 15. The CDR3 has 18 residues. CDR3 region: CASSQATHHRGSLYEQYF. In DNA form, the CDR3 reads TGTGCCAGCAGCCAAGCAACCCACCACAGGGGTAGTCTCTACGAGCAGTACTTC.

V gene TRBV27 combines with J gene TRBJ2-7; 8 nucleotides align to TRBD1. In germline, CDR1 is MNHEY, CDR2 SMNVEV (reference sequence). The CDR3 consists of 14 residues. Germline trimming cut 3 bases from V and 2 bases from J; bases unmatched to any gene: 3. CDR3 DNA sequence: TGTGCCAGCAGTTTGCGACAGGGGACCTACGAGCAGTACTTC. Its protein product is CASSLRQGTYEQYF.